Presented here are 32 T cell receptor beta chains from one specimen sequenced in a study of T cell repertoires in cytomegalovirus infection. TCRdb analysed the reads with MiXCR anew, one entry per CDR3 protein. Found here are about 58,000 distinct CDR3 sequences, around 18% of them singletons; the top ten hold roughly 60%. No antigen has been identified for these receptors. The sample was CD8+ T cells from cultured PBMCs, taken from culture after CMV antigen stimulation. Receptors originate from a human donor in good health (CMV status not recorded). Some clones in this sample may be carry-over from other donors' samples.

This clonotype occurred a few times. The rearrangement links TRBV4-2 to TRBJ2-3; 8 nucleotides align to TRBD1. The CDR3 is 17 residues long. Germline CDR1 LGHNA, CDR2 YNFKEQ. V dropped 0 bases and J dropped 1; count of bases not matched to a gene: 6. The CDR3 bases are TGTGCCAGCAGCCAAGATCTGGGGGGACAGGGCACAGATACGCAGTATTTT. This encodes CASSQDLGGQGTDTQYF.

In this sample, this clonotype turned up many times. V gene TRBV7-2 combines with J gene TRBJ1-1, with D unresolved. Germline V CDR1 and CDR2: SGHTA, FQGNSA. The CDR3 runs 16 residues. Between the trimmed V and J ends, which lost 4 bases and 3 bases, there was a span of 18 bases. CDR3 nucleotides: TGTGCCAGCAGCTGGACCCTCTACCGAAGTGACACTGAAGCTTTCTTT. Its protein product is CASSWTLYRSDTEAFF.

In its sample, this clonotype was seen a few times. This chain joins TRBV7-2 and TRBJ2-3; D is uncertain. V was shortened by 5 bases and J by 2 bases, with 11 bases between the two germline ends. CDR1 is SGHTA and CDR2 is FQGNSA in the germline V gene. The CDR3 runs to 14 residues. The CDR3 loop is CASSPVGLTDTQYF. The DNA of the CDR3 is TGTGCCAGCAGCCCAGTAGGCCTCACAGATACGCAGTATTTT.

This clonotype was observed a handful of times. The gene calls are TRBV28 and TRBJ2-3; 7 bases line up with TRBD2. The CDR3 has 16 residues. Germline CDR1 reads MDHEN; CDR2 reads SYDVKM. The junction had 10 bases not matched to a gene; V was cut back by 3 bases and J by 4 bases. The CDR3 sequence is CASSFLAEPGPDTQYF. The CDR3 nucleotides are TGTGCCAGCAGTTTCCTAGCGGAGCCGGGCCCAGATACGCAGTATTTT.

The sample holds a few counts of this clonotype. The rearrangement links TRBV11-1 to TRBJ2-2, with D hard to call. The V gene lost 0 bases and the J gene lost 6 bases, with 11 bases spanning the gap. The germline V gene encodes CDR1 SGHAT and CDR2 FQDESV (reference sequence). CDR3 length: 15 residues. In DNA form, the CDR3 reads TGTGCCAGCAGCTTAGCACCCTCGTTCGCCGGGGAGCTGTTTTTT. This codes for CASSLAPSFAGELFF.

This clonotype came up a few times. The V call is TRBV6-2 or TRBV6-3, the J call TRBJ2-1, with a possible D match to TRBD1 (5 bases). Germline V CDR1 and CDR2: MNHEY, SVGEGT. V was cut by 4 bases and J by 5 bases, with 21 bases left in between. This CDR3 has 17 residues. The CDR3 region has the DNA TGTGCCAGCAGTTTCCGGAAGACAGTACCCCCTAACAATGAGCAGTTCTTC. This encodes CASSFRKTVPPNNEQFF.

There are a few counts of this clonotype. This chain links TRBV7-8 with TRBJ2-5; D may correspond to TRBD1 or TRBD2 (5 bases each). The ends were cut back, 4 bases at V and 5 bases at J, with 17 bases in the middle. Germline CDR1 reads SGHVS; CDR2 reads FQNEAQ. The CDR3 sequence is 15 residues long. The CDR3 DNA reads as TGTGCCAGCAGCTCCCAAGGACCGGGGCGGGAGACCCAGTACTTC. Translated: CASSSQGPGRETQYF.

This clonotype was recorded a few times. The chain carries TRBV28 and TRBJ2-2; 8 positions agree with TRBD1. With 3 bases clipped from V and 0 bases from J, the junction kept 18 bases outside the gene matches. This CDR3 contains 21 residues. Germline CDR1 and CDR2: MDHEN and SYDVKM. For the CDR3, the DNA is TGTGCCAGCAGTTTGAGGAGCTCCGGGACAGGAACGTTCGCGAACACCGGGGAGCTGTTTTTT. Translating it yields CASSLRSSGTGTFANTGELFF. Based on the CDR3 plus reference TRBV28 and TRBJ2-2, the full variable domain is DVKVTQSSRYLVKRTGEKVFLECVQDMDHENMFWYRQDPGLGLRLIYFSYDVKMKEKGDIPEGYSVSREKKERFSLILESASTNQTSMYLCASSLRSSGTGTFANTGELFFGEGSRLTVL.

The chain links TRBV7-4 to TRBJ1-3; D is unresolved. This CDR3 region has 14 residues. Trimming took off 6 bases at V and 0 bases at J, with 9 bases between the two ends. CDR1 and CDR2 from the germline V gene are SGHVT and SQSDAQ. The CDR3 DNA reads TGTGCCAGCAGGCGACGGGACTCTGGAAACACCATATATTTT. It codes for CASRRRDSGNTIYF.

This clonotype was observed a few times. The J gene is TRBJ2-7, the V gene TRBV11-2; D assignment may be TRBD1 or TRBD2 (5 bases each). This CDR3 region has 14 residues. V lost 5 bases to trimming and J lost 1 base, with 12 bases between them. Germline values: CDR1 SGHAT, CDR2 FQNNGV. The CDR3 coding sequence is TGTGCCAGCAGCCACCGGGACCCTTCCTACGAGCAGTACTTC. This translates into CASSHRDPSYEQYF.

This clonotype occurred a few times. The V gene is TRBV2, the J gene TRBJ1-5; 10 positions match TRBD1. Germline trimming cut 5 bases from V and 7 bases from J; bases unmatched to any gene: 8. CDR1 SNHLY and CDR2 FYNNEI come from the germline V gene. CDR3 size: 15 residues. The CDR3 bases are TGTGCCAGCAGTCCCGGGACAGGGGACCGGCAGCCCCAGCATTTT. Protein: CASSPGTGDRQPQHF.

This clonotype was recorded a few times. The rearrangement links TRBV7-2 to TRBJ1-3, with 11 nucleotides matching TRBD1. The CDR3 sequence is 16 residues long. V lost 7 bases to trimming and J lost 9 bases; unmatched junction nucleotides: 14. The germline CDR1 and CDR2 sequences are SGHTA and FQGNSA. In DNA form, the CDR3 reads TGTGCCAGCACCCTCGACGGACAGGGGGCGGGAGCCACCATATATTTT. Protein sequence: CASTLDGQGAGATIYF. Full variable domain (rest looked up from reference TRBV7-2 and TRBJ1-3): GAGVSQSPSNKVTEKGKDVELRCDPISGHTALYWYRQSLGQGLEFLIYFQGNSAPDKSGLPSDRFSAERTGGSVSTLTIQRTQQEDSAVYLCASTLDGQGAGATIYFGEGSWLTVV.

This clonotype was counted only a few times. The chain employs TRBV6-1 and TRBJ2-7, with 8 bases fitting TRBD1. CDR1 MNHNS and CDR2 SASEGT come from the germline V gene. After removal of 2 bases from V and 4 bases from J, the junction contained 7 bases not matched to a gene. This CDR3 has 15 amino acids. CDR3 residues: CASSEWGRGLYEQYF. CDR3 coding DNA: TGTGCCAGCAGTGAATGGGGCAGGGGGCTGTACGAGCAGTACTTC.

This clonotype came up a few times. The chain joins TRBV7-2 to TRBJ2-5; D is unresolved. V lost 3 bases, J lost 1 base, and 9 bases lay in between. The CDR3 runs to 14 residues. Germline-derived CDR1 and CDR2 are SGHTA and FQGNSA. In DNA, the CDR3 is TGTGCCAGCAGCTTGGAACATCGCCAAGAGACCCAGTACTTC. Its protein product is CASSLEHRQETQYF.

The CDR3 sequence is CASTGQGLTGELFF. CDR3 in DNA: TGTGCCAGCACAGGACAGGGTCTAACCGGGGAGCTGTTTTTT. The J gene is TRBJ2-2, the V gene TRBV11-2; 8 nucleotides align to TRBD1. V trimming: 7 bases; J trimming: 5 bases; junction bases outside the gene matches: 6. CDR1 is SGHAT, CDR2 FQNNGV, per germline. The CDR3 totals 14 residues.

The chain carries TRBV12-3 or TRBV12-4 and TRBJ2-6; D might be TRBD1 (5 bases). V shed 3 bases and J shed 2 bases, with 11 bases lying between them. The CDR3 loop spans 16 amino acids. Here the CDR3 reads CASSFLRATGANVLTF. The DNA for the CDR3 is TGTGCCAGCAGTTTCCTCAGGGCCACTGGGGCCAACGTCCTGACTTTC.

This clonotype was seen a few times. The chain is built from TRBV12-3 or TRBV12-4 and TRBJ2-3; D call uncertain. Trimming took off 5 bases at V and 1 base at J, with 19 bases between the two ends. There are 17 residues in the CDR3. Written as DNA, the CDR3 is TGTGCCAGCAGTCCACCCTTAGTGGGGTTTGGCACAGATACGCAGTATTTT. The encoded protein is CASSPPLVGFGTDTQYF.

J is TRBJ2-7 and V is TRBV28, with 12 nucleotides matching TRBD1. The length of the CDR3 is 17 residues. Trimming at V came to 4 bases and at J to 7 bases, leaving 14 bases not matched to a gene. Germline CDR1 and CDR2: MDHEN and SYDVKM. DNA of the CDR3: TGTGCCAGCAGTTCCGGGACAGGGGGCCTATGGGTTACGGAGCAGTACTTC. Amino acid sequence: CASSSGTGGLWVTEQYF.

DNA of the CDR3: TGTGCCAGCAGCCCAACGGGCCCCTCGGTTCCCTACGAGCAGTACTTC. It specifies CASSPTGPSVPYEQYF. This rearrangement joins TRBV9 to TRBJ2-7, with D uncertain. Germline values: CDR1 SGDLS, CDR2 YYNGEE. V shed 4 bases and J shed 2 bases, with 19 bases lying between them. The CDR3 totals 16 residues.

V usage is TRBV12-3 or TRBV12-4 and J usage is TRBJ1-1; perhaps TRBD1 as D (5 bases). V shed 1 base and J shed 2 bases, with 11 bases lying between them. The CDR3 is made up of 15 amino acids. In DNA, the CDR3 is TGTGCCAGCAGTTTAGATGGGACCGGAAACACTGAAGCTTTCTTT. Protein product: CASSLDGTGNTEAFF.

The J gene is TRBJ2-3, the V gene TRBV11-1; D gene ambiguous. V was cut by 1 base and J by 1 base, with 12 bases left in between. The CDR3 has 16 residues. The germline V gene encodes CDR1 SGHAT and CDR2 FQDESV (reference sequence). CDR3 amino acids: CASSLEVRWGTDTQYF. DNA of the CDR3: TGTGCCAGCAGCTTAGAGGTGCGGTGGGGCACAGATACGCAGTATTTT.

This clonotype has a handful of counts. V usage is TRBV12-3 or TRBV12-4 and J usage is TRBJ1-6, with D possibly being TRBD1 (6 bases). The CDR3 consists of 17 residues. V lost 6 bases and J lost 9, with 24 bases in between. The DNA of the CDR3 is TGTGCCAGCAGATCAGCTGGTACAGGGACTCGGATTTCACCCCTCCACTTT. It is translated as CASRSAGTGTRISPLHF.

The sample holds many counts of this clonotype. V and J are TRBV10-2 and TRBJ2-1; 8 nucleotides align to TRBD2. The CDR3 length is 16 residues. Germline V gene sequence: CDR1 WSHSY, CDR2 SAAADI. V lost 6 bases and J lost 0; bases outside the gene matches: 7. Here the CDR3 reads CASRLTSEHSYNEQFF. CDR3 in DNA: TGCGCCAGCAGGCTGACTAGCGAACACTCCTACAATGAGCAGTTCTTC.

V and J are TRBV12-3 or TRBV12-4 and TRBJ2-2, with D possibly being TRBD1 (6 bases). This CDR3 contains 16 residues. The germline V and J ends were trimmed by 7 bases and 0 bases, with 15 bases remaining between them. The CDR3 sequence is CASTLTGIANTGELFF. The DNA of the CDR3 is TGTGCCAGCACCCTCACAGGGATCGCGAACACCGGGGAGCTGTTTTTT.

This clonotype was observed a few times. This chain links TRBV6-5 with TRBJ2-1; maybe TRBD1 (5 bases). This CDR3 contains 14 residues. Germline V gives CDR1 MNHEY, CDR2 SVGAGI. Trimming took 0 bases from V and 5 from J, leaving 8 bases between them. The CDR3 DNA sequence: TGTGCCAGCAGTTACTCCTACAGGCACAATGAGCAGTTCTTC. Translated: CASSYSYRHNEQFF.

This clonotype was picked up a small number of times. V and J are TRBV6-1 and TRBJ1-1, with 7 bases that match TRBD1. Germline CDR1 MNHNS, CDR2 SASEGT. The V segment lost 7 bases and the J segment 0 bases; nucleotides outside the gene matches: 14. The CDR3 runs 17 residues. This chain's CDR3 is CASNRGWTSGMNTEAFF. In nucleotides, the CDR3 is TGTGCCAGCAACAGGGGTTGGACTTCGGGGATGAACACTGAAGCTTTCTTT.

This clonotype was picked up a small number of times. V and J are TRBV6-2 or TRBV6-3 and TRBJ1-1; no firm D call. V dropped 7 bases and J dropped 1 base, with 10 bases sitting between them. The CDR3 totals 13 residues. From germline, CDR1 is MNHEY and CDR2 SVGEGT. CDR3 nucleotides: TGTGCCAGCACCGACCTAGGGAACACTGAAGCTTTCTTT. Translation: CASTDLGNTEAFF.

This clonotype has a handful of counts. V gene TRBV12-3 or TRBV12-4 combines with J gene TRBJ1-6; D unresolved. V was trimmed by 1 base and J by 7 bases, leaving 11 bases between them. The CDR3 is made up of 15 amino acids. The CDR3 loop reads CASSLGRVGNSPLHF. The DNA for the CDR3 is TGTGCCAGCAGTTTAGGGAGGGTTGGGAATTCACCCCTCCACTTT.

This clonotype was counted a few times. CDR3 coding DNA: TGTGCCAGCAGCCTCGCGACAGGGTCGGCCCATGCGATTGAAGCTTTCTTT. As protein: CASSLATGSAHAIEAFF. V usage is TRBV7-9 and J usage is TRBJ1-1, with TRBD1 matching over 7 bases. Germline CDR1 SEHNR, CDR2 FQNEAQ (reference sequence). The CDR3 length is 17 residues. Unmatched junction bases numbered 19, after V lost 5 bases and J lost 7 bases.

The chain has TRBV7-2 and TRBJ1-6; 7 nucleotides align to TRBD1. The J segment lost 3 bases and the V segment lost 4 bases, leaving 3 bases of the junction unmatched. Germline V lookup: CDR1 SGHTA, CDR2 FQGNSA. The CDR3 length is 15 residues. The CDR3, as DNA: TGTGCCAGCAGCTCCGACAGGGACTATAATTCACCCCTCCACTTT. This codes for CASSSDRDYNSPLHF.

This clonotype has just a few counts. The chain links TRBV28 to TRBJ2-1; 10 nucleotides agree with TRBD2. The CDR3 sequence is 15 residues long. Per germline, CDR1 MDHEN and CDR2 SYDVKM. After removal of 3 bases from V and 6 bases from J, the junction contained 5 bases not matched to a gene. The CDR3 nucleotides are TGTGCCAGCAGTTTCCGAGCGGGAGGGCGCAATGAGCAGTTCTTC. Protein sequence: CASSFRAGGRNEQFF.

This clonotype was seen a handful of times. This chain joins TRBV6-2 or TRBV6-3 and TRBJ2-7; D assignment may be TRBD1 or TRBD2 (5 bases each). Germline V lookup: CDR1 MNHEY, CDR2 SVGEGT. Trimming stripped 2 bases from V and 4 bases from J, with 15 bases between. The CDR3 covers 15 residues. The CDR3 region is CASSYGRREIYEQYF. In DNA, the CDR3 is TGTGCCAGCAGTTACGGGCGCAGGGAGATTTACGAGCAGTACTTC.